This T cell receptor beta chain was obtained from a study of blood T cell repertoires in COVID-19. The overall study: The United States, Italy and Spain provided the acute and convalescent COVID-19 samples. T cells, B-cell-depleted T cells, or PBMCs provided the cDNA or gDNA that served as material.

Original processing notes: Estimation of nucleated cell counts relied on the amplification of reference gene primers. The assay was immunoSEQ multiplex PCR, and TCRdb's table has in-frame clones only and misses some. The D gene and trimming were derived from the DNA, and the V and J assignments and clone size from that table. In the table there are almost 50,000 clones, 84% of which are singletons. V dropped 1 base and J dropped 8; count of bases not matched to a gene: 5. Germline V CDR1 and CDR2: KGHDR, SFDVKD. The CDR3 contains 15 residues. The rearrangement links TRBV24-1 to TRBJ2-4; 9 bases are shared with TRBD2. The TCR sequence derives from a man aged 45-65 years with acute or convalescent COVID-19. Source material: peripheral blood. This CDR3 is CATSDFVSGSDIQYF. CDR3 coding DNA: TGTGCCACCAGTGATTTCGTTAGCGGGAGTGACATTCAGTACTTC.